This T cell receptor beta chain came from a study of blood T cell repertoires in COVID-19. On the study more broadly: Sample material is recorded as cDNA or gDNA derived from T cells, B-cell-depleted T cells, or PBMCs.

J lost 7 bases, V lost 3 bases, and 10 bases had no gene match. This CDR3 region has 15 residues. The germline V gene has CDR1 DFQATT and CDR2 SNEGSKA (reference sequence). Clones were sequenced by immunoSEQ multiplex PCR, and TCRdb holds only the in-frame ones, with some missing. The profile covers 250,000 to 350,000 clones, with nearly 90% appearing a single time and 3.5% to 4.5% taken by the ten largest. This clone has just one count. Membership in each cohort depended on participant-reported clinical history. The chain couples TRBV20-1 to TRBJ2-1, with TRBD2 matching over 9 bases. Material: PBMCs or T cells enriched from blood (not recorded which). The source of this sequence is a young woman with acute COVID-19. The CDR3 DNA reads as TGCAGTGCTAGTGCGGGAGGGCCAACTATGAATGAGCAGTTCTTC. Protein sequence: CSASAGGPTMNEQFF.